The 12 T cell receptor beta chains given below trace back to one sample, sequenced in a study of Graves' ophthalmopathy and Graves' hyperthyroidism. Beta-chain TCR CDR3 regions were amplified from RNA transcripts. HTBI-primed first-round RT-PCR preceded second-round multiplex PCR. TCRdb reprocessed the multiplex PCR reads via MiXCR and lists one record per CDR3 protein. The repertoire holds about 210,000 distinct CDR3 sequences, with over 25% as singletons. Source material: peripheral blood. The source of these receptors is a man aged 45-65 years with Graves' ophthalmopathy.

There are many counts of this clonotype. The chain joins TRBV6-5 to TRBJ1-2; D gene unclear. V was pared by 0 bases and J by 4 bases, with 12 bases between. The CDR3 totals 15 residues. CDR1 is MNHEY, CDR2 SVGAGI, per germline. CDR3: CASSYSPGDPYGYTF. In nucleotides, the CDR3 is TGTGCCAGCAGTTACTCTCCAGGAGACCCCTATGGCTACACCTTC.

This clonotype was picked up a small number of times. V gene TRBV24-1 combines with J gene TRBJ2-7; tentatively, D is TRBD1 (6 bases). Germline assignment: CDR1 KGHDR and CDR2 SFDVKD. The CDR3 spans 14 residues. The V end was cut by 3 bases, the J end by 1 base, with 9 bases between. CDR3 amino acids: CATSDPDRSYEQYF. Here the CDR3 DNA reads TGTGCCACCAGTGATCCGGACAGATCCTACGAGCAGTACTTC.

In its sample, this clonotype was seen many times. The V gene is TRBV5-1, the J gene TRBJ1-6, with 7 nucleotides matching TRBD1. The CDR3 has 14 residues. CDR1 is SGHRS, CDR2 YFSETQ, per germline. Trimming at V came to 0 bases and at J to 10 bases, leaving 4 bases not matched to a gene. DNA of the CDR3: TGCGCCAGCAGCTTGGGACAGGGCGAATCACCCCTCCACTTT. Encoded protein: CASSLGQGESPLHF.

In this sample, this clonotype turned up many times. CDR3 region: CSVHIAYEQYF. The CDR3 nucleotides read TGCAGCGTCCACATCGCATACGAGCAGTACTTC. The chain couples TRBV29-1 to TRBJ2-7; D is unclear. Trimming cost V 6 bases and J 4 bases, with 10 bases left between them. Germline V gene sequence: CDR1 SQVTM, CDR2 ANQGSEA. CDR3 length: 11 residues.

This clonotype was seen many times. The rearrangement joins TRBV30 to TRBJ1-5; 7 positions match TRBD1. The length of the CDR3 is 14 residues. V was pared by 1 base and J by 5 bases, with 5 bases of the junction left unmatched. Germline loops: CDR1 GTSNPN, CDR2 SVGIG (reference sequence). The CDR3 sequence is CAWSAGQGDQPQHF. The CDR3 nucleotides are TGTGCCTGGAGTGCGGGGCAGGGGGATCAGCCCCAGCATTTT.

This clonotype was seen more than once but under ten times. The genes are TRBV30 and TRBJ1-6; TRBD1 agrees at 8 bases. The CDR3 is 13 residues long. V shed 5 bases and J 4 bases; nucleotides not matched to a gene: 1. Looked up from germline, CDR1 is GTSNPN and CDR2 is SVGIG (reference sequence). CDR3 protein: CAWRTGYNSPLHF. Here the CDR3 DNA reads TGTGCCTGGCGGACAGGGTATAATTCACCCCTCCACTTT.

This clonotype has ten or more counts. V is TRBV12-3 or TRBV12-4 and J is TRBJ1-2; no reliable D call. This CDR3 spans 15 amino acids. V shed 1 base and J shed 0 bases, with 9 bases lying between them. CDR3 nucleotides: TGTGCCAGCAGTTTAGAAGGGCTCGCTAACTATGGCTACACCTTC. Translation: CASSLEGLANYGYTF.

This chain connects TRBV6-2 or TRBV6-3 to TRBJ1-1, with D maybe TRBD1 (6 bases). The CDR3 sequence is 12 residues long. CDR1 is MNHEY, CDR2 SVGEGT, per germline. The ends were cut back, 5 bases at V and 11 bases at J, with 15 bases in the middle. For the CDR3, the DNA is TGTGCCAGCAGTCACGGGGGGCGTCGGGCTTTCTTT. This gives the protein CASSHGGRRAFF.

J is TRBJ1-6 and V is TRBV12-3 or TRBV12-4; possibly TRBD1 for D (6 bases). The V end was cut by 4 bases, the J end by 7 bases, with 20 bases between. The length of the CDR3 is 17 residues. CDR3 amino acids: CASSYTHRAGTNSPLHF. Written as DNA, the CDR3 is TGTGCCAGCAGTTACACCCACAGGGCAGGGACGAATTCACCCCTCCACTTT.

There are many counts of this clonotype. The chain is built from TRBV14 and TRBJ2-7; D is undetermined. The germline V gene encodes CDR1 SGHDN and CDR2 FVKESK. V was cut by 2 bases and J by 0 bases, with 8 bases left in between. This CDR3 has 14 residues. CDR3 loop: CASSQFVSSYEQYF. CDR3 coding DNA: TGTGCCAGCAGCCAATTTGTAAGCTCCTACGAGCAGTACTTC.

In this sample, this clonotype turned up many times. The V call is TRBV28, the J call TRBJ2-5; D remains ambiguous. Between the trimmed V and J ends, which lost 4 bases and 7 bases, there was a span of 10 bases. The CDR3 contains 12 residues. Germline V gives CDR1 MDHEN, CDR2 SYDVKM. The chain's CDR3 is CASSYQFGTQYF. In DNA, the CDR3 is TGTGCCAGCAGTTACCAATTCGGGACCCAGTACTTC.

The chain carries TRBV28 and TRBJ1-2; TRBD1 matches at 9 bases. Germline assignment: CDR1 MDHEN and CDR2 SYDVKM. The CDR3 contains 15 residues. V was clipped by 2 bases and J by 2 bases; unmatched bases: 3. The CDR3 region has the DNA TGTGCCAGCAGTTTACCGGGACAGGGAAACTATGGCTACACCTTC. The encoded protein is CASSLPGQGNYGYTF.